The source of this T cell receptor (beta chain) is a study of blood T cell repertoires in COVID-19. The overall study: Acute-phase and convalescent COVID-19 samples originated in the United States, Italy and Spain. In each case, the material was cDNA or gDNA derived from T cells, B-cell-depleted T cells, or PBMCs.

Trimming took 1 base from V and 5 from J; bases not matched to a gene: 7. CDR1 and CDR2 (germline): SGHTA, FQGNSA. The CDR3 is made up of 15 amino acids. Authors' data handling: The assay estimated nucleated cells by amplifying reference gene primers. This table comes from immunoSEQ multiplex PCR, and its TCRdb copy is limited to in-frame clones, with some not included. V and J calls and clone size come straight from that table; D and trimming were deduced from the DNA. The repertoire holds 40,000 to 55,000 clones, with approximately 84% as singletons. The chain employs TRBV7-2 and TRBJ2-5; 7 nucleotides agree with TRBD1. Specimen: peripheral blood. The sequence was collected from a man between 50 and 59 years old with active COVID-19. CDR3 amino acids: CASSLGGGRGETQYF. Written as DNA, the CDR3 is TGTGCCAGCAGCTTAGGAGGGGGCAGGGGGGAGACCCAGTACTTC.